The next 9 T cell receptor beta chains were all read from a single sample in a study of OX40 agonist ivuxolimab in advanced cancers. TCRdb keeps only in-frame clones here, not all; method: immunoSEQ multiplex PCR. The sample contains 60,000 to 100,000 clones, around 92% of which appear only once. This specimen consisted of CD4+ or CD8+ T cells sorted from blood, obtained in a trial of the OX40 agonist ivuxolimab. Every receptor here comes from an adult with an advanced solid tumor such as melanoma, head and neck, liver or kidney cancer.

The chain recombines TRBV25-1 with TRBJ1-2; 10 bases agree with TRBD1. The CDR3 covers 17 residues. Germline-derived CDR1 and CDR2 are MGHDK and SYGVNS. After removal of 5 bases from V and 0 bases from J, the junction contained 9 bases not matched to a gene. The CDR3 DNA sequence: TGTGCCAGCAGTCCCAGGGGGACAGGGGCCACTAACTATGGCTACACCTTC. Residues: CASSPRGTGATNYGYTF.

The chain links TRBV19 to TRBJ2-7, with D tentatively TRBD1 (6 bases). Looked up from germline, CDR1 is LNHDA and CDR2 is SQIVND (reference sequence). Deletions cut 4 bases from V and 3 bases from J, with 10 bases between. This CDR3 has 13 amino acids. CDR3 protein: CASSTGHRYEQYF. As DNA, the CDR3 is TGTGCCAGTAGTACGGGACACCGCTACGAGCAGTACTTC.

CDR3 sequence reads: CASSQELRQGYEQYF. DNA of the CDR3: TGCGCCAGCAGCCAAGAACTTCGCCAGGGCTACGAGCAGTACTTC. V gene TRBV4-1 combines with J gene TRBJ2-7; D is perhaps TRBD1 (5 bases). The CDR3 runs 15 residues. Germline V gene sequence: CDR1 MGHRA, CDR2 YSYEKL. V gave up 0 bases and J gave up 3 bases, with 12 bases separating them.

This clone was seen a handful of times. The chain joins TRBV30 to TRBJ2-7; the D call may be TRBD1 or TRBD2 (5 bases each). Trimming took 7 bases from V and 1 from J, leaving 23 bases between them. There are 16 residues in the CDR3. The germline V gene has CDR1 GTSNPN and CDR2 SVGIG (reference sequence). CDR3 residues: CASREFLGRRSYEQYF. CDR3 nucleotide sequence: TGTGCCTCACGCGAATTCTTGGGACGGAGATCCTACGAGCAGTACTTC.

This chain links TRBV19 with TRBJ2-7; 10 bases agree with TRBD2. V was pared by 5 bases and J by 7 bases, with 11 bases of the junction left unmatched. Germline loops: CDR1 LNHDA, CDR2 SQIVND (reference sequence). This CDR3 is 15 amino acids long. CDR3 region: CASSLQAGGPGEQYF. In nucleotides, the CDR3 is TGTGCCAGTAGTCTCCAAGCGGGAGGGCCTGGTGAGCAGTACTTC.

This clone was seen only once. The rearrangement links TRBV5-1 to TRBJ2-2; the D is unclear. The CDR3 consists of 15 residues. CDR1 and CDR2 from the germline V gene are SGHRS and YFSETQ. V lost 0 bases, J lost 2 bases, and 8 bases lay in between. This chain's CDR3 is CASSLAYVNTGELFF. CDR3 in DNA: TGCGCCAGCAGCTTGGCCTATGTCAACACCGGGGAGCTGTTTTTT.

The rearrangement links TRBV7-6 to TRBJ2-3; TRBD2 might be the D (6 bases). V was trimmed by 5 bases and J by 5 bases, leaving 17 bases between them. CDR1 is SGHVS and CDR2 is FNYEAQ in the germline V gene. This CDR3 comprises 15 residues. CDR3 sequence (DNA): TGTGCCAGCAGCCCCACCCGCGGGACTGAAGATACGCAGTATTTT. As protein: CASSPTRGTEDTQYF.

The rearrangement uses TRBV11-1 and TRBJ1-5; 8 positions agree with TRBD1. The junction had 5 bases not matched to a gene; V was cut back by 1 base and J by 6 bases. This CDR3 is 15 amino acids long. CDR1 is SGHAT and CDR2 is FQDESV in the germline V gene (reference sequence). The CDR3 sequence: CASSLEGQGGQPQHF. CDR3 in DNA: TGTGCCAGCAGCTTAGAAGGACAGGGTGGTCAGCCCCAGCATTTT.

The chain is built from TRBV29-1 and TRBJ2-3, with 8 bases aligning to TRBD2. With 6 bases clipped from V and 8 bases from J, the junction kept 10 bases outside the gene matches. CDR1 SQVTM and CDR2 ANQGSEA come from the germline V gene. CDR3 length equals 13 residues. The CDR3: CSVTPAGDATQYF. Here the CDR3 DNA reads TGCAGCGTGACCCCAGCGGGAGACGCTACGCAGTATTTT.